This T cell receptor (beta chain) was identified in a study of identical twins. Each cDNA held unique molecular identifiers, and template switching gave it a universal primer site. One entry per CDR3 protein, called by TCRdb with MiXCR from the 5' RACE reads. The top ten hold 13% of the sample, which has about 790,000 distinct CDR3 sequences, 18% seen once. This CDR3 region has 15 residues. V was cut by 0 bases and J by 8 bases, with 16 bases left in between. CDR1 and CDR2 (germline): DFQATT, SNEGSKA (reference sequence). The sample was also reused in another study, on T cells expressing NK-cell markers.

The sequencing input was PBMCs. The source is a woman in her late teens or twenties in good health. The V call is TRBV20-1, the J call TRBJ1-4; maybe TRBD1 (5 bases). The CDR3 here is CSARDFGGSWEKLFF. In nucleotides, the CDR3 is TGCAGTGCTAGAGATTTCGGGGGTAGCTGGGAAAAACTGTTTTTT.